The source of this T cell receptor beta chain is a study of preoperative IRX-2 immunotherapy in early breast cancer. Clones were read by immunoSEQ multiplex PCR, and TCRdb kept only the in-frame ones, dropping some. The sample holds approximately 24,000 clones, around 87% seen once. Treatment in this sample: preoperative locoregional IRX-2 cytokine immunotherapy. CDR3 length: 12 amino acids. Germline lookup yields CDR1 SGHRS and CDR2 YFSETQ. V gave up 4 bases and J gave up 11 bases; unmatched junction bases: 6. The rearrangement uses TRBV5-1 and TRBJ1-1, with 9 bases fitting TRBD1. The receptor comes from a human donor with breast cancer. The source was tumor tissue, collected after IRX-2 immunotherapy. CDR3 loop: CASSRTGGEAFF. In DNA, the CDR3 is TGCGCCAGCAGCCGTACAGGGGGCGAGGCTTTCTTT.